This T cell receptor beta chain was sequenced during a study of T cell repertoires in cytomegalovirus infection. MiXCR, applied by TCRdb to the reads, yields one record per CDR3 protein. This sample has approximately 730,000 distinct CDR3 sequences; roughly 29% occur once, and the top ten carry approximately 14%. A word on this clonotype: Its cognate antigen is unknown.

This CDR3 spans 12 amino acids. CDR1 and CDR2 (germline): SNHLY, FYNNEI. Trimming removed 8 bases at V and 1 base at J, with 7 bases between. This chain connects TRBV2 to TRBJ2-3; D is undetermined. This material consisted of cultured CD8+ T cells from PBMCs, taken from culture after CMV antigen stimulation. This sequence was found in a human donor in good health (CMV status not recorded). Some clones in this sample may be carry-over from other donors' samples. Written as DNA, the CDR3 is TGTGCCAGCCCTGGGGGCACAGATACGCAGTATTTT. This encodes CASPGGTDTQYF.